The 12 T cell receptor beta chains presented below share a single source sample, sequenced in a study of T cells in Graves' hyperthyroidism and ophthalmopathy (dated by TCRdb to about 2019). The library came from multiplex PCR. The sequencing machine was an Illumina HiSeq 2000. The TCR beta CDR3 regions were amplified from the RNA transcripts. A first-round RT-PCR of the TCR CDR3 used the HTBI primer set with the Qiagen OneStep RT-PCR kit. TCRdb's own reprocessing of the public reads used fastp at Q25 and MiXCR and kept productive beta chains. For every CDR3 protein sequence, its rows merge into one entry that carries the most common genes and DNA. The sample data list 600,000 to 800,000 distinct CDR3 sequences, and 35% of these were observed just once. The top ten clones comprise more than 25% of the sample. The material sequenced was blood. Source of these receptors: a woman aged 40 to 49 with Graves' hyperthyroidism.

The CDR3 DNA reads TGTGCCAGCTCACCCGCAATTCAGGGGAGGAATTCACCCCTCCACTTT. It specifies CASSPAIQGRNSPLHF. The rearrangement links TRBV9 to TRBJ1-6; D is possibly TRBD1 (6 bases). Per the germline V gene, CDR1 is SGDLS and CDR2 is YYNGEE. V lost 7 bases and J lost 7, with 21 bases in between. The CDR3 is 16 residues long.

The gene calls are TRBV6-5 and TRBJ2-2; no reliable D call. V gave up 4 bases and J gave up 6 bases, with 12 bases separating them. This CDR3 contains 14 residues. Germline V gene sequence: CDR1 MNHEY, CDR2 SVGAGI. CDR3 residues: CASSSGLAAGELFF. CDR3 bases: TGTGCCAGCAGTTCCGGCCTCGCCGCCGGGGAGCTGTTTTTT.

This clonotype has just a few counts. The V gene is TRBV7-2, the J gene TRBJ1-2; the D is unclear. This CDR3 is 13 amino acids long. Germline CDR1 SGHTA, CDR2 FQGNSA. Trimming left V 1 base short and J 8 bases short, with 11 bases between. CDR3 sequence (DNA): TGTGCCAGCAGCTTAGGCCGGGAGCAAGGCTACACCTTC. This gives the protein CASSLGREQGYTF.

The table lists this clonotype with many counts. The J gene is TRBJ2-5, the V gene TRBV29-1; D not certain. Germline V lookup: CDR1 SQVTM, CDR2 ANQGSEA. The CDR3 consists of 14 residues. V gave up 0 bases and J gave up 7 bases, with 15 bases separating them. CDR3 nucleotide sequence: TGCAGCGTTGAAGAGGGTCCGAACGTGGGGACCCAGTACTTC. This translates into CSVEEGPNVGTQYF.

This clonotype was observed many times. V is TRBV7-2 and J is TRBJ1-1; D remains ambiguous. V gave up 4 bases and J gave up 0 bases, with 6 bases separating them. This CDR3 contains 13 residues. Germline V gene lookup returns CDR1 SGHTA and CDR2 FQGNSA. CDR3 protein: CASSSHMNTEAFF. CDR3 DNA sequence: TGTGCCAGCAGCTCACACATGAACACTGAAGCTTTCTTT.

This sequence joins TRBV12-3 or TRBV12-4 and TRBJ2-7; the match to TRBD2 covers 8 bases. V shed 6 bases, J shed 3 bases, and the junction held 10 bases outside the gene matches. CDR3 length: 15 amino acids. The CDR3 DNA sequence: TGTGCCAGCAGCCGGGGCGCGGGAGGCTACTACGAGCAGTACTTC. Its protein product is CASSRGAGGYYEQYF.

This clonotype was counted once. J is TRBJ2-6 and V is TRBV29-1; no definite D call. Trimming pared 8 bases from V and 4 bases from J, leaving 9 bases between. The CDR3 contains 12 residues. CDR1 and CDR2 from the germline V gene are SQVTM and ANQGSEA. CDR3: CSLGLGANVLTF. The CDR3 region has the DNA TGCAGCTTGGGTCTCGGGGCCAACGTCCTGACTTTC.

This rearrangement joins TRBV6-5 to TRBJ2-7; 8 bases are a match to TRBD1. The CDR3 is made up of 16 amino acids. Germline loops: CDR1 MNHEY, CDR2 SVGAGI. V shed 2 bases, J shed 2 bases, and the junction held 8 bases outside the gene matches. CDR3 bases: TGTGCCAGCAGTTACGGTTGGCAGGGGGCGACCTACGAGCAGTACTTC. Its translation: CASSYGWQGATYEQYF.

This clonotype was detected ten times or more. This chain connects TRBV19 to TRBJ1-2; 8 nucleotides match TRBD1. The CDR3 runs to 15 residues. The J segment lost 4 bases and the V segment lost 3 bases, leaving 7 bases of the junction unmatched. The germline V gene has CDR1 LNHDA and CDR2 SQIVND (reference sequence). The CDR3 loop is CASSIGQGVFYGYTF. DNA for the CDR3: TGTGCCAGTAGTATCGGACAGGGAGTATTCTATGGCTACACCTTC. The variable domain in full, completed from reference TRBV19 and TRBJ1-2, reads DGGITQSPKYLFRKEGQNVTLSCEQNLNHDAMYWYRQDPGQGLRLIYYSQIVNDFQKGDIAEGYSVSREKKESFPLTVTSAQKNPTAFYLCASSIGQGVFYGYTFGSGTRLTVV.

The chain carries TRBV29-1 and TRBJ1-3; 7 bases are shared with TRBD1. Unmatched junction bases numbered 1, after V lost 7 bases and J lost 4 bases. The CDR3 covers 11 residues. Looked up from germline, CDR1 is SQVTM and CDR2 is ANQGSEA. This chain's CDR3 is CSETGGNTIYF. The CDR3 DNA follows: TGCAGCGAGACAGGGGGAAACACCATATATTTT.

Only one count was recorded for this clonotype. CDR3 in amino acids: CASRERTGETQYF. The DNA of the CDR3 is TGTGCCAGCAGGGAAAGGACAGGGGAGACCCAGTACTTC. The chain uses TRBV2 and TRBJ2-5; 8 bases match TRBD1. Germline loops: CDR1 SNHLY, CDR2 FYNNEI. Germline trimming cut 6 bases from V and 5 bases from J; bases unmatched to any gene: 5. This CDR3 is 13 amino acids long.

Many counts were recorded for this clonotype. The CDR3 spells CASSVDGDISYEQYF. DNA for the CDR3: TGTGCCAGCAGCGTAGACGGAGATATCTCCTACGAGCAGTACTTC. The chain carries TRBV9 and TRBJ2-7; D call uncertain. The CDR3 extends over 15 amino acids. The V end lost 0 bases, the J end lost 0 bases, and 10 bases lay between the germline ends. CDR1 and CDR2 (germline): SGDLS, YYNGEE.